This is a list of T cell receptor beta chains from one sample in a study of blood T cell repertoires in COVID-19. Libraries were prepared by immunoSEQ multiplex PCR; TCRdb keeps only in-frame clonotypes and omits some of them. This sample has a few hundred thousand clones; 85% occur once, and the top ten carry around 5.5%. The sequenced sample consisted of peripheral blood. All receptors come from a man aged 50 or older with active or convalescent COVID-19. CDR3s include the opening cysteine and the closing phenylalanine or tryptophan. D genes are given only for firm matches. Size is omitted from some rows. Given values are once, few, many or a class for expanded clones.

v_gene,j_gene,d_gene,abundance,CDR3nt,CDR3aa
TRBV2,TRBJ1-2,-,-,TGTGCCAGCAGTGAAAGTGGGCAGGGATCTTATGGCTACACCTTC,CASSESGQGSYGYTF
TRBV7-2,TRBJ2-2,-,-,TGTGCCAGCAGCCTACAGCCCACCGGGGAGCTGTTTTTT,CASSLQPTGELFF
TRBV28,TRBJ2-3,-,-,TGTGCCAGCAGCCTGGGGGCTGGCACAGATACGCAGTATTTT,CASSLGAGTDTQYF
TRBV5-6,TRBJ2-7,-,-,TGTGCCAGCAGCTCAAAGGGGGTTAGCGCCTACGAGCAGTACTTC,CASSSKGVSAYEQYF
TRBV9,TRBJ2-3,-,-,TGTGCCAGCAGCCCTACCCCCACAGATACGCAGTATTTT,CASSPTPTDTQYF
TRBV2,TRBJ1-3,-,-,TGTGCCAGCAGTGGGTCCGGGGCTGGAAACACCATATATTTT,CASSGSGAGNTIYF
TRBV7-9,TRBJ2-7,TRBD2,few,TGTGCCAGCAGCTTAGCGGGCGGGGGAAGGATATACGAGCAGTACTTC,CASSLAGGGRIYEQYF
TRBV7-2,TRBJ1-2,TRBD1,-,TGTGCCAGCAGCTTGCGGACAGGGGAAAGGAGTGGCTACACCTTC,CASSLRTGERSGYTF
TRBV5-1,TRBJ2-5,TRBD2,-,TGCGCCAGCAGCTTGACCACCACTAGCGGGAGCAAAGAGACCCAGTACTTC,CASSLTTTSGSKETQYF
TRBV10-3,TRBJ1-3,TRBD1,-,TGTGCCATCAGCCAGGGGGCTGTAAGAGGAAACACCATATATTTT,CAISQGAVRGNTIYF
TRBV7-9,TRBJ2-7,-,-,TGTGCCAGCAGCTTAGGGCGGAGGGTTCGTACAGCCTCTAGGTTC,CASSLGRRVRTASRF
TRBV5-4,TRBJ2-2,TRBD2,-,TGTGCCAGCGCGCCTAGCGGGAGAGGAACCGGGGAGCTGTTTTTT,CASAPSGRGTGELFF
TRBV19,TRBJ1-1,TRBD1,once,TGTGCCAGTAGTAGGAGTGGACAGGGGTCGGGCACTGAAGCTTTCTTT,CASSRSGQGSGTEAFF
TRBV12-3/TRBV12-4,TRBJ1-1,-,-,TGTGCCAGCAGTTTAAGCTCAACTGAAGCTTTCTTT,CASSLSSTEAFF
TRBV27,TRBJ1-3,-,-,TGTGCCAGCAAGGCGGGCTTGGGCTCTGGAAACACCATATATTTT,CASKAGLGSGNTIYF
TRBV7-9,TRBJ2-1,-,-,TGTGCCAGCAGCTTATCGGGTTCCTACAATGAGCAGTTCTTC,CASSLSGSYNEQFF
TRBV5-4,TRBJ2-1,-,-,TGTGCCAGCAGCACAGGGTTCTACAATGAGCAGTTCTTC,CASSTGFYNEQFF
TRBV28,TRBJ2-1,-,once,TGTGCCAGCAGTCTAGGAGGGATGAATTCCCATTCATACAATGAGCAGTTCTTC,CASSLGGMNSHSYNEQFF
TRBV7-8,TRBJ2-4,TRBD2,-,TGTGCCAGCAGCTTTCGTTTAACTAGCGGGAGCGCCAAAAACATTCAGTACTTC,CASSFRLTSGSAKNIQYF
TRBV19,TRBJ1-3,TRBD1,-,TGTGCCAGTAGTATAAGATCCGGGACAGGCGGAAACACCATATATTTT,CASSIRSGTGGNTIYF
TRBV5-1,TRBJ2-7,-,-,TGCGCCAGCAGCTCAGGGGCGCTCGCCTACGAGCAGTACTTC,CASSSGALAYEQYF
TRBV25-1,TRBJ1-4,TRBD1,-,TGTGCCAGCAGTACCACCCAGGGGGACGTTGGGGAAAAACTGTTTTTT,CASSTTQGDVGEKLFF
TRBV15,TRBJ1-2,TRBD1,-,TGTGCCACCAGCAGAGGTCCAGGGGGGTATGGCTACACCTTC,CATSRGPGGYGYTF
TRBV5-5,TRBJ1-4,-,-,TGTGCCAGCAGCTTGGCAGGGCTTGGGGAAAAACTGTTTTTT,CASSLAGLGEKLFF
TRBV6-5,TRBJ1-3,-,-,TGTGCCAGCATCTGGGGAGCTAGGGACACCATATATTTT,CASIWGARDTIYF
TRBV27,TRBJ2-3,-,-,TGTGCCAGCAGTTTATCGATTCGGGGTGGGGATACGCAGTATTTT,CASSLSIRGGDTQYF
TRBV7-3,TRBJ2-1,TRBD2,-,TGTGCCAGCAGCCTTCTAGCGGGAGCCCCTGGAGACAATGAGCAGTTCTTC,CASSLLAGAPGDNEQFF
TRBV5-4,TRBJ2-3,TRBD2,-,TGTGCCAGCAGCTTTTGGGTGGGAGGGCACACAGATACGCAGTATTTT,CASSFWVGGHTDTQYF
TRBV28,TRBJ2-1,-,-,TGTGCCAGCAGTTTATGGGGCCGACAGTACAATGAGCAGTTCTTC,CASSLWGRQYNEQFF
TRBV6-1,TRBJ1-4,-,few,TGTGCCAGCAGTGAAAATGTAGCGGGACTTCTCAAGCAGTGGGAAAAACTGTTTTTT,CASSENVAGLLKQWEKLFF
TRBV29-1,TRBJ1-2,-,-,TGCAGCGTTGAAGATTTCTTCGGGGGTCGAGGTAACTATGGCTACACCTTC,CSVEDFFGGRGNYGYTF
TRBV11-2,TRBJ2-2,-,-,TGTGCCAGCAGCCCTGGCGGGATAGAGCTGTTTTTT,CASSPGGIELFF
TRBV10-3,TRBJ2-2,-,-,TGTGCCATCAGTGTTGGGGCTTCCGGGGAGCTGTTTTTT,CAISVGASGELFF
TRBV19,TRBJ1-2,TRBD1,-,TGTGCCAGTACCCAGGGACAGGCGTATGGCTACACCTTC,CASTQGQAYGYTF
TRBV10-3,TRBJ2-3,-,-,TGTGCCATTGGGCGAGAGGGAAGCACAGATACGCAGTATTTT,CAIGREGSTDTQYF
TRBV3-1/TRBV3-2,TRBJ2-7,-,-,TGTGCCAGCAGCCAATTCAACGAGCAGTACTTC,CASSQFNEQYF
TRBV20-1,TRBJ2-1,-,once,TGCAGTGCTAGTCGCGGGGTCTCCTACAATGAGCAGTTCTTC,CSASRGVSYNEQFF
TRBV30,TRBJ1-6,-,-,TGTGCCTGGAGCGAGTCGAACTCACCCCTCCACTTT,CAWSESNSPLHF
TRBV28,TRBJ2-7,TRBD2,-,TGTGCCAGCAGAAGTAGCGGGGGTCCTAGCTCCTACGAGCAGTACTTC,CASRSSGGPSSYEQYF
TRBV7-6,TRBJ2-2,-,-,TGTGCCAGCAGCTCCGTGGACAGCGCCACCGGGGAGCTGTTTTTT,CASSSVDSATGELFF
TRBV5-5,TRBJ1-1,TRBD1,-,TGTGCCAGCAGCCCACCAGGGGGCTGGACTGAAGCTTTCTTT,CASSPPGGWTEAFF
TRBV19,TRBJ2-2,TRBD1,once,TGTGCCAGTAGAAGGGACAGGGTCAACACCGGGGAGCTGTTTTTT,CASRRDRVNTGELFF
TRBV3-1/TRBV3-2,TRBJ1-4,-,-,TGTGCCAGCAGCTCGAATGAAAAACTGTTTTTT,CASSSNEKLFF
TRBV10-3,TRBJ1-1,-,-,TGTGCCATCAGTGGGGACACGAACACTGAAGCTTTCTTT,CAISGDTNTEAFF
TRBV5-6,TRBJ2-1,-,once,TGTGCCAGCCATCGATTAGGGGGTGAGCAGTTCTTC,CASHRLGGEQFF
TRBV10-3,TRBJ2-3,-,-,TGTGCCATCGGGGGCGGATCCACAGATACGCAGTATTTT,CAIGGGSTDTQYF
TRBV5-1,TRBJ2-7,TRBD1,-,TGCGCCAGCAGCTTGGGACAGGGAGTCTACGAGCAGTACTTC,CASSLGQGVYEQYF
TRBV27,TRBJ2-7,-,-,TGTGCCAGCAGTTTTGCTGGTTCGGGGGAGCAGTACTTC,CASSFAGSGEQYF
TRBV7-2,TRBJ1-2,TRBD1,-,TGTGCCAGCACCTCGGGGACAGGGAGTTATGGCTACACCTTC,CASTSGTGSYGYTF